The 8 T cell receptor beta chains given below trace back to one sample, sequenced in a study of OX40 agonist ivuxolimab in advanced cancers. Produced via immunoSEQ multiplex PCR; TCRdb's table is partial and in-frame only. The sample holds some 54,000 clones, roughly 81% seen once. The starting material was CD4+ or CD8+ T cells sorted from blood, obtained in a trial of the OX40 agonist ivuxolimab. The source of these receptors is an adult with an advanced solid tumor such as melanoma, head and neck, liver or kidney cancer.

The chain links TRBV28 to TRBJ2-5, with 7 positions matching TRBD1. The CDR3 contains 14 residues. Trimming cost V 10 bases and J 2 bases; bases outside gene matches: 10. The germline CDR1 and CDR2 sequences are MDHEN and SYDVKM. The CDR3 coding sequence is TGTGCCACCCTCCCCCGGGGACAGCAAGAGACCCAGTACTTC. Translated: CATLPRGQQETQYF. Combining the CDR3 with reference TRBV28 and TRBJ2-5 gives the whole variable domain DVKVTQSSRYLVKRTGEKVFLECVQDMDHENMFWYRQDPGLGLRLIYFSYDVKMKEKGDIPEGYSVSREKKERFSLILESASTNQTSMYLCATLPRGQQETQYFGPGTRLLVL.

This clone showed up just once. This chain uses TRBV21-1 with TRBJ1-1; TRBD1 is taken as the D call from the table, unchecked against the DNA. TRBV21-1 is flagged as a pseudogene. The CDR3 extends over 17 amino acids. The DNA of the CDR3 is TGTGCCAGCAGCAAAGAGTCGTCAGGGGAGAAGAACACTGAAGCTTTCTTT. Residues: CASSKESSGEKNTEAFF.

The rearrangement uses TRBV4-1 and TRBJ2-3; D unresolved. The germline CDR1 and CDR2 sequences are MGHRA and YSYEKL. The CDR3 has 16 amino acids. The V end lost 0 bases, the J end lost 0 bases, and 10 bases lay between the germline ends. The CDR3 DNA reads TGCGCCAGCAGCCAAGAGGCAGCAGTTAGCACAGATACGCAGTATTTT. Its protein is CASSQEAAVSTDTQYF.

This chain links TRBV6-5 with TRBJ2-7; 7 bases fit TRBD1. The V segment lost 6 bases and the J segment 0 bases; nucleotides outside the gene matches: 8. CDR1 is MNHEY, CDR2 SVGAGI, per germline. The CDR3 has 15 amino acids. CDR3 DNA: TGTGCCAGCAGCCCGGACAGGCGCAGCTCCTACGAGCAGTACTTC. Its protein is CASSPDRRSSYEQYF.

In DNA form, the CDR3 reads TGTGCCAGCAGTCCCTGGGCGGGACAGGACGCCAATCAGCCCCAGCATTTT. This gives the protein CASSPWAGQDANQPQHF. The rearrangement uses TRBV28 and TRBJ1-5, with 8 bases fitting TRBD1. This CDR3 is built from 17 residues. Trimming at V came to 5 bases and at J to 3 bases, leaving 12 bases not matched to a gene. In germline, CDR1 is MDHEN, CDR2 SYDVKM.

The V call is TRBV5-5, the J call TRBJ2-5; 9 bases align to TRBD2. This CDR3 spans 14 amino acids. Germline V gene sequence: CDR1 SGHKS, CDR2 YYEKEE (reference sequence). Trimming at V came to 6 bases and at J to 1 base, leaving 4 bases not matched to a gene. The CDR3 nucleotides read TGTGCCAGCACAACGACTAGCGGCCAAGAGACCCAGTACTTC. It codes for CASTTTSGQETQYF.

The chain has TRBV7-2 and TRBJ2-2; no firm D call. In germline, CDR1 is SGHTA, CDR2 FQGNSA. Trimming shortened V by 3 bases and J by 4 bases, and 9 bases separated the two germline ends. This CDR3 has 14 amino acids. The CDR3 bases are TGTGCCAGCAGCTTGGACCCGGGCACCGGGGAGCTGTTTTTT. This gives the protein CASSLDPGTGELFF.

A single count supports this clone. The rearrangement links TRBV2 to TRBJ2-5; 9 bases align to TRBD1. The closer fit of TRBJ2-7 to the DNA end suggests the J call may be wrong. Germline CDR1 SNHLY, CDR2 FYNNEI. The length of the CDR3 is 18 residues. In DNA, the CDR3 is TGTGCCAGCAGCGCCGGGACAGGGAAGTTTGATCGGATCTACGAGCAGTACTTC. This codes for CASSAGTGKFDRIYEQYF.